What follows are 4 T cell receptor beta chains derived from one specimen sequenced in a study of CD8+ T cells in alopecia areata. cDNA reverse transcribed from extracted RNA served as the sequencing template. Profiled with immunoSEQ multiplex PCR; TCRdb holds only in-frame clones, not every one. The data contain about 170,000 clones, 67% of them seen just once; the ten biggest clones take up roughly 10%. The input for sequencing was CD8+ T cells sorted from blood, taken at week 0. These receptors were taken from a human donor with alopecia areata.

This clone was counted between two and nine times. V is TRBV7-9 and J is TRBJ1-4; TRBD1 matches 9 bases. In germline, CDR1 is SEHNR, CDR2 FQNEAQ (reference sequence). This CDR3 is 15 amino acids long. J was trimmed by 2 bases and V by 6 bases; bases with no gene match: 4. CDR3 in DNA: TGTGCCAGCAGAGGACAGGGGTCGACTAATGAAAAACTGTTTTTT. Translation gives CASRGQGSTNEKLFF.

This clone was counted between two and nine times. The chain carries TRBV2 and TRBJ2-5; 13 positions match TRBD2. The CDR3 is 16 residues long. The germline gives CDR1 SNHLY, CDR2 FYNNEI. V shed 5 bases, J shed 3 bases, and the junction held 6 bases outside the gene matches. The DNA of the CDR3 is TGTGCCAGCAGTTTTTCGGGACTAGCGGGGAAAGAGACCCAGTACTTC. It yields the protein CASSFSGLAGKETQYF.

The chain employs TRBV2 and TRBJ1-1, with D possibly matching TRBD1 (5 bases). V lost 5 bases, J lost 6 bases, and 19 bases lay in between. The CDR3 sequence is 15 residues long. Germline lookup yields CDR1 SNHLY and CDR2 FYNNEI. The CDR3 bases are TGTGCCAGCAGTTCTGCCCAGGGCAGCGGTGCTGAAGCTTTCTTT. This encodes CASSSAQGSGAEAFF.

The CDR3 DNA reads as TGTGCCAACCGCAGGGATACGCAGTATTTT. It codes for CANRRDTQYF. The rearrangement links TRBV2 to TRBJ2-3; D remains ambiguous. The ends were cut back, 10 bases at V and 6 bases at J, with 8 bases in the middle. This CDR3 is built from 10 residues. From germline, CDR1 is SNHLY and CDR2 FYNNEI.